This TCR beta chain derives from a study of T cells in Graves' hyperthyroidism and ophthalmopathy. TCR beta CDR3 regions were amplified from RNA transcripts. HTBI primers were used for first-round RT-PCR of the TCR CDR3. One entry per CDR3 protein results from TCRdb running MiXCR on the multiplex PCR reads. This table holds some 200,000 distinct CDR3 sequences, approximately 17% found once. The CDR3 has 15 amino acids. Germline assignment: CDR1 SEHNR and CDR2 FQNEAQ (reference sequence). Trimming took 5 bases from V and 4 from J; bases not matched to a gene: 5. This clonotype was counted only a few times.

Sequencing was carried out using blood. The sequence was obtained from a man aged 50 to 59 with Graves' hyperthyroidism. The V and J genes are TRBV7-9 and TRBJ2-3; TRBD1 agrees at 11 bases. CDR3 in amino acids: CASSLGTGGSDTQYF. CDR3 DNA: TGTGCCAGCAGCCTTGGGACAGGGGGGTCAGATACGCAGTATTTT.